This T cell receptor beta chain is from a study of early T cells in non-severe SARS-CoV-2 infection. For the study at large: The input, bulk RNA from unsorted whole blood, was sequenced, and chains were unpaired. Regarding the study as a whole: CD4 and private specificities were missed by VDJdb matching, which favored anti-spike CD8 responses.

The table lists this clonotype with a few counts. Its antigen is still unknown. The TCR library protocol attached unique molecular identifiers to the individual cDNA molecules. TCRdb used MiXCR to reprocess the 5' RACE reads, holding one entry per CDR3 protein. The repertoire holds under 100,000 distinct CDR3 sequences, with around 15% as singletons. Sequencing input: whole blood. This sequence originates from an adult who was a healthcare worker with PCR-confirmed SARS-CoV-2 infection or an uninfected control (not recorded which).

The CDR3 DNA sequence: TGTGCCAGCAGCTTAGAATCACTCCCCTCCTACGAGCAGTACTTC. Translating it yields CASSLESLPSYEQYF. The chain couples TRBV7-6 to TRBJ2-7; the D is unclear. The CDR3 sequence is 15 residues long. CDR1 is SGHVS, CDR2 FNYEAQ, per germline. Between the trimmed V and J ends, which lost 1 base and 0 bases, there was a span of 10 bases. Complete variable domain (other parts from reference TRBV7-6 and TRBJ2-7): GAGVSQSPRYKVTKRGQDVALRCDPISGHVSLYWYRQALGQGPEFLTYFNYEAQQDKSGLPNDRFSAERPEGSISTLTIQRTEQRDSAMYRCASSLESLPSYEQYFGPGTRLTVT.